This T cell receptor beta chain originates from a study of blood T cell repertoires in COVID-19. Background on the study: The United States, Italy and Spain provided the acute and convalescent COVID-19 samples. Nucleic acid was either cDNA or gDNA, and it came from T cells, B-cell-depleted T cells, or PBMCs.

In the original workflow: Reference gene primers were amplified, and this amplification served to estimate nucleated cell counts. Profiled with immunoSEQ multiplex PCR; TCRdb holds only in-frame clones, not every one. V, J and clone size are those of that table, while D and trimming were read from the DNA. Of tens of thousands of clones in the sample, approximately 83% were seen once. The germline V gene encodes CDR1 LNHDA and CDR2 SQIVND (reference sequence). The CDR3 is made up of 18 amino acids. Losses at the gene ends were 0 bases for V and 4 bases for J; bases not matched to a gene: 9. This sequence was found in a woman aged 60-75 years with acute or convalescent COVID-19. The sample taken for sequencing was peripheral blood. The J gene is TRBJ2-1, the V gene TRBV19; 10 nucleotides match TRBD2. CDR3 in amino acids: CASSIDIRRTSGYNEQFF. The CDR3, as DNA: TGTGCCAGTAGTATAGATATTCGCAGGACTAGCGGATACAATGAGCAGTTCTTC.